This TCR beta chain emerged from a study of cytomegalovirus exposure and HLA in healthy donors. Details on this clone: Antigen specificity is unknown.

Study results and caveats: Looking again later, the authors saw that most CMV-associated TCR beta chains seemed HLA-restricted. Per a later analysis, 15,000 to 20,000 TCR beta sequences showed association with HLA alleles at 0.05 false discovery rate. By HLA locus, TCR association rates varied in a later analysis, with DRB1 showing the most and HLA-C the fewest.

Germline lookup yields CDR1 LNHDA and CDR2 SQIVND (reference sequence). V lost 0 bases and J lost 5; bases outside the gene matches: 2. The CDR3 runs 15 residues. The study ran its PCR with 60 Vbeta and 13 Jbeta primers. The protocol was immunoSEQ multiplex PCR, while the TCRdb copy is restricted to in-frame clones and leaves out a portion. The table lists more than 110,000 clones, 79% of them singletons, with around 3.1% in the top ten. The V call is TRBV19, the J call TRBJ1-5; 9 nucleotides match TRBD1. The receptor was derived from a female donor in good health and CMV-seronegative. Sequences were obtained from PBMCs. CDR3 sequence reads: CASSIEQGADQPQHF. For the CDR3, the DNA is TGTGCCAGTAGTATAGAACAGGGGGCGGATCAGCCCCAGCATTTT.